This T cell receptor (beta chain) emerged from a study of shared clonotypes between healthy human individuals. On the study more broadly: There were three CD4 naive, three CD4 memory, two CD8 naive and one CD8 memory plates per donor.

This CDR3 region has 14 residues. The germline V and J ends were trimmed by 5 bases and 0 bases, with 10 bases remaining between them. Germline V gene data show CDR1 as SGHRS and CDR2 as YFSETQ. The assay was immunoSEQ multiplex PCR, and TCRdb's table has in-frame clones only and misses some. Among 2 million or so clones listed, roughly 94% were seen once. This receptor was taken from a man aged 18 to 30 in good health. The chain employs TRBV5-1 and TRBJ2-3; D might be TRBD2 (6 bases). The sequenced material came from naive CD4+ T cells sorted from blood. This sample's subset: CD45RA+ positively selected. The CDR3 protein is CASSRRGSTDTQYF. CDR3 in DNA: TGCGCCAGCAGTCGGCGGGGAAGCACAGATACGCAGTATTTT.